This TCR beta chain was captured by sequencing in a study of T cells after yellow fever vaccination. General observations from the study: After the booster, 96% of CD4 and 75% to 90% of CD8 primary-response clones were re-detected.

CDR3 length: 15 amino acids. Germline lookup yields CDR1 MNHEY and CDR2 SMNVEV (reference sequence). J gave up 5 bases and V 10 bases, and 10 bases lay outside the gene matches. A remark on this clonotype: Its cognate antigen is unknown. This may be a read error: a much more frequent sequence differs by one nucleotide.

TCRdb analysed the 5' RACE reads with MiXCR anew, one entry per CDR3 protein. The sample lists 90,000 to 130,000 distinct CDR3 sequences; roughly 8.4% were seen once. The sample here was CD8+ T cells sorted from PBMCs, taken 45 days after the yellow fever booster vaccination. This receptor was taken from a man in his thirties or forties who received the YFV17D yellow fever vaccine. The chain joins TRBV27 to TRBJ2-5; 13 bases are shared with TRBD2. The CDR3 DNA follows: TGTGCCACCCGCGGGACTAGCGGGATCCATGAGACCCAGTACTTC. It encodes CATRGTSGIHETQYF.